The entry below describes one T cell receptor beta chain. This entry comes from a study of control samples from healthy donors and cancer patients. Here immunoSEQ multiplex PCR was the method, and the copy in TCRdb shows in-frame clones only, minus some. The sample lists tens of thousands of clones; 85% to 90% were seen once. Germline CDR1 is SGHTA and CDR2 is FQGNSA. There are 16 residues in the CDR3. V shed 4 bases, J shed 3 bases, and the junction held 8 bases outside the gene matches. The receptor comes from a woman between 50 and 59 years old with colorectal cancer. The rearrangement joins TRBV7-2 to TRBJ2-7, with TRBD2 matching 11 bases. What was sequenced was PBMCs. The CDR3 nucleotides are TGTGCCAGCAGCTCCTCGCGACTAGCGGGGCTCTACGAGCAGTACGTC. It yields the protein CASSSSRLAGLYEQYV.